The sample holds one count of the clone carrying this T cell receptor beta chain. Its target is unknown. Using immunoSEQ multiplex PCR, the repertoire was profiled, and TCRdb retains in-frame clones only, with some absent. The data contain 44,000 or so clones, about 76% of them singletons. The data were taken from a study of a mutant IDH1 vaccine in newly diagnosed glioma. Whole-study findings and limits: Among all patients, vaccine-induced immune responses occurred in about 93%.

The length of the CDR3 is 13 residues. The V gene lost 1 base and the J gene lost 5 bases, with 7 bases spanning the gap. CDR1 and CDR2 (germline): SGHTA, FQGNSA. As to time point: week 35, safety follow-up. The study gave 300 ug of mutant IDH1 20-mer peptide per vaccine dose, with topical imiquimod. Sequencing used PBMCs, obtained from a glioma patient whose treatment included an IDH1 peptide vaccine. The genes are TRBV7-2 and TRBJ2-3; D unclear. This clonotype originated in a woman aged 40 to 50 with glioma. Some clones in this sample may be carry-over from other donors' samples. CDR3 sequence (DNA): TGTGCCAGCAGCTTAGGGCCCTTAGATACGCAGTATTTT. This codes for CASSLGPLDTQYF.